This is a list of T cell receptor gamma chains from one sample in a study of Vδ1+ human thymocytes. TCRdb re-called the multiplex PCR reads using CATT. Here the sample spans 25,000 to 30,000 gamma-chain clones, around 18% being singletons. The material sequenced was Vdelta1+ gamma-delta thymocytes from the thymus. All receptors derive from a boy less than two years old who had congenital heart surgery. Both conserved end residues are part of each CDR3. The order of the fields is clone size, J gene, V gene, CDR3 DNA, CDR3 protein. Part of the rows lack a size; the others show once, few, many or a class for expanded clones.

.,TRGJ1/TRGJ2,TRGV3,TGTGCCACCTGGGACAGCCCGTGTTATAAGAAACTCTTT,CATWDSPCYKKLF
once,TRGJP,TRGV4,TGTGCCACCTGGGTGCCGCAAGAGTTGGGCAAAAAAATCAAGGTATTT,CATWVPQELGKKIKVF
.,TRGJ1/TRGJ2,TRGV2,TGTGCCACCTGGGACGGGCCGGGAAAGAAACTCTTT,CATWDGPGKKLF
few,TRGJP2,TRGV2,TGTGCCACCTGGGACGGACCATATAGTAGTGATTGGATCAAGACGTTT,CATWDGPYSSDWIKTF
few,TRGJP,TRGV4,TGTGCCACCTGGGATGTGGAGTTGGGCAAAAAAATCAAGGTATTT,CATWDVELGKKIKVF
.,TRGJ1/TRGJ2,TRGV5,TGTGCCACCTGGGACAGGCCACGTAACGGTAAGAAACTCTTT,CATWDRPRNGKKLF
few,TRGJ1/TRGJ2,TRGV4,TGTGCCACCTGGGATTCAGCCGCAGGCATTGGCTATAAGAAACTCTTT,CATWDSAAGIGYKKLF
few,TRGJ1/TRGJ2,TRGV4,TGTGCCACCTGGGATGTCGTTTATTATAAGAAACTCTTT,CATWDVVYYKKLF
.,TRGJP,TRGV9,TGTGCCTTGTGGGAGGTGAGGGAGGGGTTGGGCAAAAAAATCAAGGTATTT,CALWEVREGLGKKIKVF
.,TRGJ1/TRGJ2,TRGV3,TGTGCCACCTGGGACGGAATTGATAAGAAACTCTTT,CATWDGIDKKLF